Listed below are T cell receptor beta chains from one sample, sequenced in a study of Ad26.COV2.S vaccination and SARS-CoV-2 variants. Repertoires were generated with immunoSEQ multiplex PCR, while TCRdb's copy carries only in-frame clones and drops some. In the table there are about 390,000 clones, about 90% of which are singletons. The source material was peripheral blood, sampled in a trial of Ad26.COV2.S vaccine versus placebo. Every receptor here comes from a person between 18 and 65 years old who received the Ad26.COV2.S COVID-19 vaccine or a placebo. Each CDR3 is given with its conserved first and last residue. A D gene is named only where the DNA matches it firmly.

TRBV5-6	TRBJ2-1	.	TGTGCCAGCAGCTTGGACGCGTCAAACTCCTACAATGAGCAGTTCTTC	CASSLDASNSYNEQFF
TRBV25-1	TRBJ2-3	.	TGTGCCAGCAGTGCCGTAAGCCCAGGGGGGCACTCAGATACGCAGTATTTT	CASSAVSPGGHSDTQYF
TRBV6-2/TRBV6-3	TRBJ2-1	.	TGTGCCAGCAGCACAACAGGTAACAATGAGCAGTTCTTC	CASSTTGNNEQFF
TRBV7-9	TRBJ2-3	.	TGTGCCAGCAGCCCCGGTCTTAGCACAGATACGCAGTATTTT	CASSPGLSTDTQYF
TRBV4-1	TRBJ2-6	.	TGCGCCAGCAGCCAAGATCACAGGGATCTCCCTGGGGCCAACGTCCTGACTTTC	CASSQDHRDLPGANVLTF
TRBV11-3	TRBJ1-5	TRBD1	TGTGCCAGCAGCCCACCGACAGGGGCTCGTGGTTTCAGCAATCAGCCCCAGCATTTT	CASSPPTGARGFSNQPQHF
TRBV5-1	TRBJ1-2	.	TGCGCCAGCAGCTTGGGAGGAGGAGCTAACTATGGCTACACCTTC	CASSLGGGANYGYTF
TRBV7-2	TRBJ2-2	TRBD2	TGTGCCAGCAGCTTCCACGCACTAGCGGGGGGAACGAACACCGGGGAGCTGTTTTTT	CASSFHALAGGTNTGELFF
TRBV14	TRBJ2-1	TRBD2	TGTGCCAGCAGTAGCGGGGGGGCCCGGGAGCAGTTCTTC	CASSSGGAREQFF
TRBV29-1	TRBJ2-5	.	TGCAGCGTTCGAGCTTGGGGAGGTTTCCAAGACGACCAGTACTTC	CSVRAWGGFQDDQYF